The clone carrying this T cell receptor beta chain was picked up a small number of times. Its matching antigen is unknown. This specimen belongs to a study of cytomegalovirus exposure and HLA in healthy donors. Broader study findings: As a later analysis showed, a missense DCLRE1C variant was linked to trimming of TCR beta V- and J-genes. TRBV6-2, TRBV6-3 and some other V segments were excluded as indistinguishable. The study labeled fewer than 200 TCR beta chains cytomegalovirus-associated. Presence/absence comparisons presumed near-even sequencing depth among donors.

Germline V CDR1 and CDR2: MNHGY, SVAAGI. The CDR3 has 15 residues. V shed 4 bases and J 8 bases; nucleotides not matched to a gene: 10. With 60 Vbeta and 13 Jbeta primers, the PCR was carried out. The assay was immunoSEQ multiplex PCR, and TCRdb's table has in-frame clones only and misses some. The data contain 100,000 to 150,000 clones, about 81% of them seen just once; the ten biggest clones take up around 1%. The receptor's source is a woman younger than 45 in good health and CMV-seronegative. The chain employs TRBV6-9 and TRBJ2-1; 8 bases agree with TRBD2. The sequenced material came from PBMCs. DNA for the CDR3: TGTGCCAGCAGTTTCGAGCGGGAGAGTCCAGATGAGCAGTTCTTC. It yields the protein CASSFERESPDEQFF.